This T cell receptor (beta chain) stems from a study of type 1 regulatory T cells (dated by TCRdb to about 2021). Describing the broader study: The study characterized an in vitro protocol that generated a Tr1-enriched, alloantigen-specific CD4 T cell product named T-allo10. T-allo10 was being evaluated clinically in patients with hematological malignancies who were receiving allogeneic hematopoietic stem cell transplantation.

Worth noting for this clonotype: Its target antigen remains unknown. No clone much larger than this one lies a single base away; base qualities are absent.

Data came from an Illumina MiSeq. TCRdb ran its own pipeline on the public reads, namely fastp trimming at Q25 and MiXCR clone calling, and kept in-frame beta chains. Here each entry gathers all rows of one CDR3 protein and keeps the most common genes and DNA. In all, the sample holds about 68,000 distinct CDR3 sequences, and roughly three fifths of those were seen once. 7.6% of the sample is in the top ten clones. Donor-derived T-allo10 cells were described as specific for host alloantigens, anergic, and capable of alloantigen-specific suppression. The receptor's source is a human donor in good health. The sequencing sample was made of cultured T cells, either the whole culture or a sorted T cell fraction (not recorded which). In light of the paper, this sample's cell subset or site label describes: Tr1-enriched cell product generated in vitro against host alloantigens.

The nucleotide sequence reads as follows: TGTGCCAGCAGTGCGCCGGGACTAGTAAAAGAGACCCAGTACTTC. Translated, this gives CASSAPGLVKETQYF. The chain was built from TRBV6-2 or TRBV6-3 and TRBJ2-5; 8 junctional bases match TRBD2. V lost 5 bases and J lost 3 bases, and the count of bases not matched to a germline gene is 8. The germline V gene gives CDR1 as MNHEY and CDR2 as SVGEGT. Reading from cysteine to phenylalanine, the CDR3 counts 15 amino acids. This entry keeps only the CDR3 DNA: 45 bases, framed from base 1.